The 16 T cell receptor beta chains below come from one sample, sequenced in a study of OX40 agonist ivuxolimab in advanced cancers. The data were produced by immunoSEQ multiplex PCR, yet TCRdb's version contains in-frame clones alone and is incomplete. Of 20,000 to 25,000 clones listed, around 87% are singletons. The sample here was CD4+ or CD8+ T cells sorted from blood, taken in a trial of the OX40 agonist ivuxolimab. These receptors all come from an adult with an advanced solid tumor such as melanoma, head and neck, liver or kidney cancer.

The chain joins TRBV5-6 to TRBJ1-2, with 9 nucleotides matching TRBD1. CDR1 SGHDT and CDR2 YYEEEE come from the germline V gene. V was clipped by 4 bases and J by 2 bases; unmatched bases: 6. The CDR3 runs 15 residues. The CDR3 bases are TGTGCCAGCAGCGGGGACAGGGAGGAAAACTATGGCTACACCTTC. As protein: CASSGDREENYGYTF.

With respect to this clone: Compared with germline, one end of the junction differs, possibly owing to a read error. V usage is TRBV4-1 and J usage is TRBJ1-2, with TRBD1 identical over 8 bases. Germline loops: CDR1 MGHRA, CDR2 YSYEKL. This CDR3 has 13 residues. DNA for the CDR3: TGCGCCAGCAGCCAAAACAGGGGGTCTCTTTATGCCTTC. This encodes CASSQNRGSLYAF.

This clone was counted only a few times. The chain combines TRBV6-1 with TRBJ1-2; unclear D gene. Germline CDR1 reads MNHNS; CDR2 reads SASEGT. The CDR3 is 13 residues long. The V and J ends lost 3 bases and 6 bases respectively, with 11 bases between them. The CDR3 here is CASSDGPPHGYTF. DNA for the CDR3: TGTGCCAGCAGTGACGGGCCTCCCCATGGCTACACCTTC.

This chain joins TRBV11-2 and TRBJ2-7; TRBD2 aligns across 10 bases. CDR1 is SGHAT and CDR2 is FQNNGV in the germline V gene. The CDR3 runs to 17 residues. V shed 1 base and J 4 bases; nucleotides not matched to a gene: 10. DNA of the CDR3: TGTGCCAGCAGCTTAGTCCCCCTGACTAGCGGGTCTTACGAGCAGTACTTC. It specifies CASSLVPLTSGSYEQYF.

V usage is TRBV7-2 and J usage is TRBJ1-1; D gene unclear. The CDR3 consists of 14 residues. Germline V gene lookup returns CDR1 SGHTA and CDR2 FQGNSA. V lost 1 base, J lost 5 bases, and 11 bases lay in between. CDR3 coding DNA: TGTGCCAGCAGCTTAGTATTATTCCGTACTGAAGCTTTCTTT. Residues: CASSLVLFRTEAFF.

The rearrangement uses TRBV7-8 and TRBJ1-1; D not resolved. Between the trimmed V and J ends, which lost 0 bases and 1 base, there was a span of 3 bases. This CDR3 contains 13 residues. CDR1 is SGHVS and CDR2 is FQNEAQ in the germline V gene. The CDR3 region is CASSLAQNTEAFF. CDR3 sequence (DNA): TGTGCCAGCAGCTTAGCGCAGAACACTGAAGCTTTCTTT.

This clone was detected only once. The chain employs TRBV9 and TRBJ2-7, with 7 bases identical to TRBD2. V lost 3 bases, J lost 2 bases, and 8 bases stayed unmatched. CDR1 and CDR2 (germline): SGDLS, YYNGEE. The CDR3 is 15 amino acids. The CDR3: CASSEAGVLPYEQYF. The CDR3 DNA sequence: TGTGCCAGCAGCGAGGCGGGGGTACTTCCCTACGAGCAGTACTTC.

The J gene is TRBJ1-2, the V gene TRBV19; D is undetermined. Deletions cut 5 bases from V and 0 bases from J, with 16 bases between. In germline, CDR1 is LNHDA, CDR2 SQIVND (reference sequence). The CDR3 spans 16 residues. The CDR3 sequence: CASSLPLREANYGYTF. Written as DNA, the CDR3 is TGTGCCAGTAGTCTCCCTCTTCGGGAGGCTAACTATGGCTACACCTTC.

J is TRBJ2-3 and V is TRBV5-1; TRBD1 aligns across 8 bases. The V segment lost 4 bases and the J segment 2 bases; nucleotides outside the gene matches: 6. Germline values: CDR1 SGHRS, CDR2 YFSETQ. CDR3 length: 15 amino acids. CDR3 sequence (DNA): TGCGCCAGCAGCGATTGGACAGGGAACACAGATACGCAGTATTTT. Its protein is CASSDWTGNTDTQYF.

The chain carries TRBV9 and TRBJ1-1, with D uncertain. The CDR3 extends over 15 amino acids. CDR1 SGDLS and CDR2 YYNGEE come from the germline V gene. V was cut by 0 bases and J by 1 base, with 10 bases left in between. The CDR3: CASSVEGQTNTEAFF. The CDR3 DNA reads TGTGCCAGCAGCGTAGAAGGGCAGACGAACACTGAAGCTTTCTTT. The entire variable domain, with the rest obtained from reference TRBV9 and TRBJ1-1, is as follows: DSGVTQTPKHLITATGQRVTLRCSPRSGDLSVYWYQQSLDQGLQFLIQYYNGEERAKGNILERFSAQQFPDLHSELNLSSLELGDSALYFCASSVEGQTNTEAFFGQGTRLTVV.

The rearrangement joins TRBV15 to TRBJ2-1; possible D gene TRBD2, 5 bases. CDR1 and CDR2 (germline): LNHNV, YYDKDF (reference sequence). This CDR3 has 12 amino acids. V shed 8 bases and J shed 8 bases, with 13 bases lying between them. CDR3 DNA: TGTGCCACCGCCCTTTTCGGGGATGAGCAGTTCTTC. This gives the protein CATALFGDEQFF.

This sequence joins TRBV27 and TRBJ1-1; TRBD1 agrees at 10 bases. With 3 bases clipped from V and 0 bases from J, the junction kept 16 bases outside the gene matches. The CDR3 has 20 amino acids. CDR1 is MNHEY and CDR2 is SMNVEV in the germline V gene (reference sequence). The CDR3 DNA reads as TGTGCCAGCAGTTTCGCTCCCCCTGGGACAGGGGCTGCCTTGAACACTGAAGCTTTCTTT. It yields the protein CASSFAPPGTGAALNTEAFF.

V and J are TRBV29-1 and TRBJ1-2; D is ambiguous. V lost 7 bases and J lost 5, with 17 bases in between. Per germline, CDR1 SQVTM and CDR2 ANQGSEA. The length of the CDR3 is 13 residues. The CDR3 region is CSAREAESYGYTF. DNA for the CDR3: TGCAGCGCCCGGGAGGCAGAGAGTTATGGCTACACCTTC.

This rearrangement joins TRBV29-1 to TRBJ2-2; 11 bases map to TRBD1. Trimming cost V 7 bases and J 0 bases; bases outside gene matches: 4. This CDR3 is 15 amino acids long. Germline assignment: CDR1 SQVTM and CDR2 ANQGSEA. The CDR3 region is CSAEGQGANTGELFF. As DNA, the CDR3 is TGCAGCGCCGAGGGACAGGGGGCGAACACCGGGGAGCTGTTTTTT.

The chain is built from TRBV7-6 and TRBJ2-3; D unclear. Germline V gene data show CDR1 as SGHVS and CDR2 as FNYEAQ. Trimming left V 5 bases short and J 0 bases short, with 12 bases between. This CDR3 comprises 15 residues. As DNA, the CDR3 is TGTGCCAGCAGCGAGGCCCCCGAAAGCACAGATACGCAGTATTTT. It translates to CASSEAPESTDTQYF.

This clone is labeled as medium-sized. The genes are TRBV7-3 and TRBJ1-6; tentatively, D is TRBD1 (6 bases). This CDR3 has 17 residues. Germline-derived CDR1 and CDR2 are SGHTA and FQGTGA. The V gene lost 7 bases and the J gene lost 9 bases, with 25 bases spanning the gap. The CDR3 region has the DNA TGTGCCAGCATCAACCCTGGGAGGGGGACGTTGGCTTCACCCCTCCACTTT. Protein product: CASINPGRGTLASPLHF.